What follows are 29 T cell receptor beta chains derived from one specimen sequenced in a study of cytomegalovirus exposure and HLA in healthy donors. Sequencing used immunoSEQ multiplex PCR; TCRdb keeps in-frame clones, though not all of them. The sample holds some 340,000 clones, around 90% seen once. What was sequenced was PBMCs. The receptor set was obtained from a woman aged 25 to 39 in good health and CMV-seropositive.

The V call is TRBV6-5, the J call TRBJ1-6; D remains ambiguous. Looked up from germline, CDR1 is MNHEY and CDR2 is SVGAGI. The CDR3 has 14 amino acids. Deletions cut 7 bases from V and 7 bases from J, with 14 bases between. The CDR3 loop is CASTQDTRNSPLHF. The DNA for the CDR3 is TGTGCCAGCACCCAAGATACTAGAAATTCACCCCTCCACTTT.

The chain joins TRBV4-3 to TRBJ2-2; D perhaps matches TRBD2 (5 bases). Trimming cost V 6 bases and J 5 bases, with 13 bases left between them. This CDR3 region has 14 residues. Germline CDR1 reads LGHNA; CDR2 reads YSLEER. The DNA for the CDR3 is TGCGCCAGCAGACGGCTACCGGGGACCGGGGAGCTGTTTTTT. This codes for CASRRLPGTGELFF.

CDR3 region: CASSLGGFQPQHF. The DNA for the CDR3 is TGTGCCAGCAGCTTGGGGGGCTTTCAGCCCCAGCATTTT. The chain carries TRBV5-6 and TRBJ1-5; D perhaps matches TRBD1 (5 bases). Germline CDR1 reads SGHDT; CDR2 reads YYEEEE. Trimming shortened V by 0 bases and J by 6 bases, and 7 bases separated the two germline ends. The CDR3 loop spans 13 amino acids.

The CDR3 region is CASSPGKGTQYF. The CDR3 coding sequence is TGTGCCAGCTCACCGGGGAAGGGGACCCAGTACTTC. V usage is TRBV18 and J usage is TRBJ2-5; D remains ambiguous. This CDR3 is 12 amino acids long. Germline CDR1 KGHSH, CDR2 LQKENI. The germline V and J ends were trimmed by 3 bases and 7 bases, with 9 bases remaining between them.

CDR3 nucleotide sequence: TGTGCCAGCAGTGAAGTGGGTTCCGGGGAGCTGTTTTTT. This gives the protein CASSEVGSGELFF. The gene calls are TRBV2 and TRBJ2-2, with unresolved D. V shed 1 base and J shed 6 bases, with 6 bases lying between them. The CDR3 totals 13 residues. CDR1 and CDR2 (germline): SNHLY, FYNNEI.

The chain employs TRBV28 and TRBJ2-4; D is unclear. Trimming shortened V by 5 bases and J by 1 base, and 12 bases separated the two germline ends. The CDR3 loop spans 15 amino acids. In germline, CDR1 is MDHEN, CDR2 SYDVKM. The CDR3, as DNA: TGTGCCAGCAGTGCCCCGTCGGATGCCAAAAACATTCAGTACTTC. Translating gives CASSAPSDAKNIQYF.

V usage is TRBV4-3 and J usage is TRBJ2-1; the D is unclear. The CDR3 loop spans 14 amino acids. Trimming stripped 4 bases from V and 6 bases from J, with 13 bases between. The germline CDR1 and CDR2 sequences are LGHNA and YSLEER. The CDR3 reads CASSRTPGSNEQFF. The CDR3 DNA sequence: TGCGCCAGCAGCCGGACCCCCGGTTCCAATGAGCAGTTCTTC.

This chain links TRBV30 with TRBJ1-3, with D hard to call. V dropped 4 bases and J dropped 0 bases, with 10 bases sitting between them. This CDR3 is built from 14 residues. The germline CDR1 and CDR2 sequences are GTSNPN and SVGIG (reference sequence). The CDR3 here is CAWTEVVSGNTIYF. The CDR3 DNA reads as TGTGCCTGGACCGAGGTAGTCTCTGGAAACACCATATATTTT.

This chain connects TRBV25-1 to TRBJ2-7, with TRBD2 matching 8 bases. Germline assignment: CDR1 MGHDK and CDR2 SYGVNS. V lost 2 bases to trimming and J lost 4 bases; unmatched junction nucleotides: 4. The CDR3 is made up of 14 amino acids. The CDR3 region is CASSEAGGLYEQYF. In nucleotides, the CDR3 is TGTGCCAGCAGTGAAGCGGGAGGTCTGTACGAGCAGTACTTC.

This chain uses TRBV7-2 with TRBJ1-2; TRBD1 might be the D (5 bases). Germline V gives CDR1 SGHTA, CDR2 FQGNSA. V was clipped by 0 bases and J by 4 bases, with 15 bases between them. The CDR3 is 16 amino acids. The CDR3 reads CASSLAGSAGPYGYTF. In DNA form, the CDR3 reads TGTGCCAGCAGCTTAGCGGGCTCGGCAGGGCCCTATGGCTACACCTTC.

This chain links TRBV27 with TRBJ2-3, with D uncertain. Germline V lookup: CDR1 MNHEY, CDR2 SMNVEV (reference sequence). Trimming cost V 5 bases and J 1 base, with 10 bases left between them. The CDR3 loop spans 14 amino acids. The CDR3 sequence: CASSNWVGTDTQYF. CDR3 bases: TGTGCCAGCAGTAACTGGGTGGGCACAGATACGCAGTATTTT.

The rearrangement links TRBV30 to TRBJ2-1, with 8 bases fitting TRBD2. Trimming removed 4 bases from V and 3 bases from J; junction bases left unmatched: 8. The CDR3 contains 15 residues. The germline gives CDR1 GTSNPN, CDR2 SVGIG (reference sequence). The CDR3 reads CAWNTLADYYNEQFF. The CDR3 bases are TGTGCCTGGAACACACTAGCGGACTACTACAATGAGCAGTTCTTC.

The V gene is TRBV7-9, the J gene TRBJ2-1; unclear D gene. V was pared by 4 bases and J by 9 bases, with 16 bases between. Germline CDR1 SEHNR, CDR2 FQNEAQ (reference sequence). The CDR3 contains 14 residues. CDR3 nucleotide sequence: TGTGCCAGCAGCTCATTATTCAGGAACGGTGAGCAGTTCTTC. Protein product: CASSSLFRNGEQFF.

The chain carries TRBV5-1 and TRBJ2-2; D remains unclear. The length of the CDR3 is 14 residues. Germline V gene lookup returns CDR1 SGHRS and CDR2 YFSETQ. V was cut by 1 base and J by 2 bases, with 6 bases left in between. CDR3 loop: CASSLIPNTGELFF. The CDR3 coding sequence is TGCGCCAGCAGCTTGATTCCCAACACCGGGGAGCTGTTTTTT.

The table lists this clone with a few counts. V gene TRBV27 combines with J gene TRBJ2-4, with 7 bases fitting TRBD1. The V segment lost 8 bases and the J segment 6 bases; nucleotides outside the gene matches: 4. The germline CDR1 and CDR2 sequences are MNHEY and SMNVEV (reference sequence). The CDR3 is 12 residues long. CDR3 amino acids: CASGNRGNIQYF. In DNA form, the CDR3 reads TGTGCCAGCGGCAACAGGGGAAACATTCAGTACTTC.

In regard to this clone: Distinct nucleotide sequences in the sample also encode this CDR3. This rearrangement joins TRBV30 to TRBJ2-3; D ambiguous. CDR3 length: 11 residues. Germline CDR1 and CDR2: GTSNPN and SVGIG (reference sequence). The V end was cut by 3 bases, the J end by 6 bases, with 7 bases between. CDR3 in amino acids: CAWRSVDTQYF. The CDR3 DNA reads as TGTGCCTGGAGATCAGTGGATACGCAGTATTTT.

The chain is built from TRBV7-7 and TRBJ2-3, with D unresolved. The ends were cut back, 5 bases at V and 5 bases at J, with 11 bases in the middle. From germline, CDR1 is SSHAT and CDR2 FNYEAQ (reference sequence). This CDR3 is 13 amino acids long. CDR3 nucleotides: TGTGCCAGCAGCGAGCGAGGTGTAGATACGCAGTATTTT. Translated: CASSERGVDTQYF.

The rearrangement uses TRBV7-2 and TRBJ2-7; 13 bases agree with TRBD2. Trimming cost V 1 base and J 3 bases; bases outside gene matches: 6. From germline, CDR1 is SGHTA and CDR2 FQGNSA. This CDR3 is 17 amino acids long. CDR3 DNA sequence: TGTGCCAGCAGCTTAGAACTAGCGGGAGGGCCTATCTACGAGCAGTACTTC. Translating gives CASSLELAGGPIYEQYF. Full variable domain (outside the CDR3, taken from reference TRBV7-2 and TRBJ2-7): GAGVSQSPSNKVTEKGKDVELRCDPISGHTALYWYRQSLGQGLEFLIYFQGNSAPDKSGLPSDRFSAERTGGSVSTLTIQRTQQEDSAVYLCASSLELAGGPIYEQYFGPGTRLTVT.

The CDR3, as DNA: TGTGCCAGCAGCGTCGGACGCGACTACACACTTTACGAGCAGTACTTC. It translates to CASSVGRDYTLYEQYF. V gene TRBV9 combines with J gene TRBJ2-7, with D perhaps TRBD2 (5 bases). Per the germline V gene, CDR1 is SGDLS and CDR2 is YYNGEE. This CDR3 comprises 16 residues. Trimming left V 2 bases short and J 4 bases short, with 19 bases between.

In nucleotides, the CDR3 is TGTGCCTCGGGGGGCACAGCTATCTCCTACGAGCAGTACTTC. Protein product: CASGGTAISYEQYF. The V gene is TRBV5-6, the J gene TRBJ2-7; the D gene is possibly TRBD2 (7 bases). CDR1 and CDR2 (germline): SGHDT, YYEEEE. The CDR3 is 14 amino acids. The V gene lost 10 bases and the J gene lost 0 bases, with 17 bases spanning the gap. Looking up the rest from reference TRBV5-6 and TRBJ2-7 gives the full variable domain: DAGVTQSPTHLIKTRGQQVTLRCSPKSGHDTVSWYQQALGQGPQFIFQYYEEEERQRGNFPDRFSGHQFPNYSSELNVNALLLGDSALYLCASGGTAISYEQYFGPGTRLTVT.

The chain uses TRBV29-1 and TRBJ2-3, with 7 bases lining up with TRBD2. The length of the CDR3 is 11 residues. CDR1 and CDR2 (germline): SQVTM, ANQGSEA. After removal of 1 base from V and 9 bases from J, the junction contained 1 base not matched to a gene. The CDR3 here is CSVEAGGTQYF. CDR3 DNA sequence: TGCAGCGTTGAAGCGGGGGGAACGCAGTATTTT.

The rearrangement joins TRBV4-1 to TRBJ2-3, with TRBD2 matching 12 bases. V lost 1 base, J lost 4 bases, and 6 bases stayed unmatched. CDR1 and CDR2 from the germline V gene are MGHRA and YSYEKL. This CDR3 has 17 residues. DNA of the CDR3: TGCGCCAGCAGCCAAGGGGTTCTAGCGGGAGGGCCAGATACGCAGTATTTT. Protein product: CASSQGVLAGGPDTQYF.

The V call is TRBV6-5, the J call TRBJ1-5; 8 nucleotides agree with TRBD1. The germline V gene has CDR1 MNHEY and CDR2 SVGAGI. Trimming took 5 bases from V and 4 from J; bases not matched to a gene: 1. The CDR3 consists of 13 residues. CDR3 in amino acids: CASSRQGNQPQHF. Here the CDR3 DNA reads TGTGCCAGCAGTCGACAGGGGAATCAGCCCCAGCATTTT.

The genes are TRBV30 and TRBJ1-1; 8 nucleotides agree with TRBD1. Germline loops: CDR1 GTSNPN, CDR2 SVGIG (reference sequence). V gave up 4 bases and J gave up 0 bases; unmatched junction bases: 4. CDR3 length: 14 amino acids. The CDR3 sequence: CAWIGQGLNTEAFF. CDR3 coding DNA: TGTGCCTGGATCGGACAGGGTTTGAACACTGAAGCTTTCTTT.

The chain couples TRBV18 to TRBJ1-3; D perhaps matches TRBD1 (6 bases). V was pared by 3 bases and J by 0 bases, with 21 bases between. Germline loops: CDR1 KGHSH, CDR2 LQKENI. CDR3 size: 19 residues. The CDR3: CASSPQSSQGLGSGNTIYF. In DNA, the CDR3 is TGTGCCAGCTCACCTCAATCTTCACAGGGATTGGGCTCTGGAAACACCATATATTTT.

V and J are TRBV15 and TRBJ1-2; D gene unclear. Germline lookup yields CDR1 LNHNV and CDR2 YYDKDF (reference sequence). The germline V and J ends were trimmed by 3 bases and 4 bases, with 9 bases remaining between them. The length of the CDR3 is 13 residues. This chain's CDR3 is CATSSTVTYGYTF. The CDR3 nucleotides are TGTGCCACCAGCAGTACAGTCACCTATGGCTACACCTTC. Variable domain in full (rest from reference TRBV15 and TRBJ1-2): DAMVIQNPRYQVTQFGKPVTLSCSQTLNHNVMYWYQQKSSQAPKLLFHYYDKDFNNEADTPDNFQSRRPNTSFCFLDIRSPGLGDTAMYLCATSSTVTYGYTFGSGTRLTVV.

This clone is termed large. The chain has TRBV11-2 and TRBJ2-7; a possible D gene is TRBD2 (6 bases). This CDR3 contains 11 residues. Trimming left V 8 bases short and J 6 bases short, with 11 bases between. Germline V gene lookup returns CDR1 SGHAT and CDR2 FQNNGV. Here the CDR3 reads CASWVGGEQYF. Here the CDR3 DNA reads TGTGCCAGCTGGGTGGGAGGCGAGCAGTACTTC.

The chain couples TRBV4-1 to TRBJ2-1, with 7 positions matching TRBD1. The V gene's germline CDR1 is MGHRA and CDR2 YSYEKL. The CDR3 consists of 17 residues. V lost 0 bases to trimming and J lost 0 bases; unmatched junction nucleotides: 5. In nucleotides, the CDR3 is TGCGCCAGCAGCCAAGATCAACAGGGGAGCTCCTACAATGAGCAGTTCTTC. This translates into CASSQDQQGSSYNEQFF.

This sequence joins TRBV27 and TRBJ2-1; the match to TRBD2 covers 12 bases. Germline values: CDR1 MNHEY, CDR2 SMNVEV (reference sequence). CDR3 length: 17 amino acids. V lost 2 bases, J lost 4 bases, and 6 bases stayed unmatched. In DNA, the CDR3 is TGTGCCAGCAGTTTAGCTCTAGCGGGAGGGTATTACAATGAGCAGTTCTTC. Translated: CASSLALAGGYYNEQFF.